Presented here are 13 T cell receptor beta chains from one specimen sequenced in a study of metastatic and nonmetastatic thyroid tumors. Prior to thyroid surgery, none of the patients had received any treatment. TCRdb re-called clones via MiXCR from the PCR reads. The repertoire includes about 17,000 clones, approximately 28% of them detected once, and 15% sits in the top ten. The sequencing sample was made of tumor tissue. The receptors come from a female donor with papillary thyroid cancer or a benign thyroid nodule (not recorded which). Some clones in this sample may be carry-over from other donors' samples.

This clone was recorded at least ten times. This chain joins TRBV5-1 and TRBJ1-4; TRBD1 matches 7 bases. The germline CDR1 and CDR2 sequences are SGHRS and YFSETQ. V lost 4 bases and J lost 6; bases outside the gene matches: 6. The CDR3 spans 14 residues. DNA for the CDR3: TGCGCCAGCAGCCAAGGGGGCTATTATGAAAAACTGTTTTTT. Translated, it gives CASSQGGYYEKLFF.

Only a few counts were recorded for this clone. The rearrangement links TRBV6-1 to TRBJ2-5; a possible D gene is TRBD2 (6 bases). V lost 6 bases, J lost 2 bases, and 16 bases lay in between. Germline V CDR1 and CDR2: MNHNS, SASEGT. CDR3 size: 15 residues. CDR3 in amino acids: CASRRPGTGQETQYF. The CDR3 DNA follows: TGTGCCAGCAGACGACCCGGGACTGGGCAAGAGACCCAGTACTTC.

This clone has ten or more counts. A read error may be the cause here, since a much bigger clone is one base away. The CDR3 carries no conserved terminal phenylalanine or tryptophan, so it likely arises from a read error. CDR3 protein: CATSRGGGENTGELFL. For the CDR3, the DNA is TGTGCCACCAGCAGAGGCGGCGGGGAGAACACCGGGGAGCTGTTTCTT. The rearrangement links TRBV15 to TRBJ2-2; a possible D gene is TRBD2 (6 bases). The CDR3 loop spans 16 amino acids. Germline V gene lookup returns CDR1 LNHNV and CDR2 YYDKDF (reference sequence). Trimming pared 1 base from V and 1 base from J, leaving 10 bases between.

The chain recombines TRBV4-1 with TRBJ1-5; the match to TRBD1 covers 7 bases. With V trimmed by 3 bases and J by 0 bases, 8 bases remained unmatched. The CDR3 consists of 17 residues. CDR1 and CDR2 (germline): MGHRA, YSYEKL. The DNA for the CDR3 is TGCGCCAGCAGCCACCCACGGGACAGCAATAGCAATCAGCCCCAGCATTTT. This encodes CASSHPRDSNSNQPQHF.

Notes on this clone: With a much larger clone just one base away, this may be a read error. The chain employs TRBV20-1 and TRBJ1-2; D unresolved. The CDR3 is made up of 11 amino acids. Germline V lookup: CDR1 DFQATT, CDR2 SNEGSKA (reference sequence). The ends were cut back, 6 bases at V and 7 bases at J, with 12 bases in the middle. CDR3 DNA sequence: TGCAGTGCCTATGGCCGCTGTGGCTACACCTTC. Translated, it gives CSAYGRCGYTF.

This clone was counted only a few times. The rearrangement joins TRBV6-1 to TRBJ2-3, with 7 bases fitting TRBD1. The CDR3 has 14 amino acids. V lost 5 bases, J lost 4 bases, and 6 bases stayed unmatched. The germline V gene encodes CDR1 MNHNS and CDR2 SASEGT. The CDR3 region is CASSTSGTADTQYF. The CDR3 bases are TGTGCCAGCAGTACCTCCGGGACAGCAGATACGCAGTATTTT.

This sequence joins TRBV7-6 and TRBJ2-1; perhaps TRBD2 as D (6 bases). The CDR3 extends over 16 amino acids. Germline lookup yields CDR1 SGHVS and CDR2 FNYEAQ. Trimming took 5 bases from V and 9 from J, leaving 23 bases between them. The CDR3 DNA reads as TGTGCCAGCAGCCTCACTCCGGGACTCGGGGGAGGTGAGCAGTTCTTC. This gives the protein CASSLTPGLGGGEQFF. Full variable domain (outside the CDR3, taken from reference TRBV7-6 and TRBJ2-1): GAGVSQSPRYKVTKRGQDVALRCDPISGHVSLYWYRQALGQGPEFLTYFNYEAQQDKSGLPNDRFSAERPEGSISTLTIQRTEQRDSAMYRCASSLTPGLGGGEQFFGPGTRLTVL.

This clone is labeled as medium-sized. This chain joins TRBV27 and TRBJ1-2; 9 positions agree with TRBD1. This CDR3 contains 13 residues. Germline CDR1 reads MNHEY; CDR2 reads SMNVEV (reference sequence). Trimming at V came to 5 bases and at J to 7 bases, leaving 5 bases not matched to a gene. The CDR3 bases are TGTGCCAGCAGTCGCGGACAGGGGTTTGGCTACACCTTC. Encoded protein: CASSRGQGFGYTF.

V gene TRBV4-1 combines with J gene TRBJ2-7, with a possible D match to TRBD2 (5 bases). V lost 0 bases to trimming and J lost 2 bases, with 11 bases between them. The germline V gene encodes CDR1 MGHRA and CDR2 YSYEKL. The CDR3 loop spans 15 amino acids. The CDR3 sequence is CASSQDPGITYEQYF. The CDR3 bases are TGCGCCAGCAGCCAAGATCCGGGGATCACCTACGAGCAGTACTTC.

Regarding this clone: This clone may be a read error of a much larger clone one base away. This chain connects TRBV7-8 to TRBJ2-5, with D perhaps TRBD1 or TRBD2 (5 bases each). The length of the CDR3 is 14 residues. The germline CDR1 and CDR2 sequences are SGHVS and FQNEAQ. Trimming removed 6 bases at V and 1 base at J, with 12 bases between. In DNA, the CDR3 is TGTGCCAGCAGACTAGAGGGGATCCAAGAGACCCAGTACTTC. It is translated as CASRLEGIQETQYF.

This clone was seen ten or more times. The gene calls are TRBV7-2 and TRBJ2-7, with D perhaps TRBD2 (6 bases). The length of the CDR3 is 16 residues. Per the germline V gene, CDR1 is SGHTA and CDR2 is FQGNSA. V lost 1 base and J 0 bases, leaving 13 bases between the germline ends. CDR3 loop: CASSLGSRGASYEQYF. DNA of the CDR3: TGTGCCAGCAGCTTAGGCTCTCGCGGGGCCTCCTACGAGCAGTACTTC.

The gene calls are TRBV19 and TRBJ2-1; unclear D gene. This CDR3 has 15 amino acids. V was cut by 1 base and J by 0 bases, with 7 bases left in between. CDR1 is LNHDA, CDR2 SQIVND, per germline (reference sequence). The CDR3 loop is CASSIGRDSYNEQFF. The CDR3 bases are TGTGCCAGTAGTATAGGTAGAGACTCCTACAATGAGCAGTTCTTC.

The gene calls are TRBV7-2 and TRBJ2-3, with TRBD2 identical over 8 bases. Germline V CDR1 and CDR2: SGHTA, FQGNSA. The CDR3 is 13 amino acids. V shed 2 bases, J shed 6 bases, and the junction held 1 base outside the gene matches. The CDR3 region is CASSLSSGDTQYF. CDR3 nucleotide sequence: TGTGCCAGCAGCTTATCTAGCGGGGATACGCAGTATTTT. Filled out from reference TRBV7-2 and TRBJ2-3, the complete variable domain reads GAGVSQSPSNKVTEKGKDVELRCDPISGHTALYWYRQSLGQGLEFLIYFQGNSAPDKSGLPSDRFSAERTGGSVSTLTIQRTQQEDSAVYLCASSLSSGDTQYFGPGTRLTVL.